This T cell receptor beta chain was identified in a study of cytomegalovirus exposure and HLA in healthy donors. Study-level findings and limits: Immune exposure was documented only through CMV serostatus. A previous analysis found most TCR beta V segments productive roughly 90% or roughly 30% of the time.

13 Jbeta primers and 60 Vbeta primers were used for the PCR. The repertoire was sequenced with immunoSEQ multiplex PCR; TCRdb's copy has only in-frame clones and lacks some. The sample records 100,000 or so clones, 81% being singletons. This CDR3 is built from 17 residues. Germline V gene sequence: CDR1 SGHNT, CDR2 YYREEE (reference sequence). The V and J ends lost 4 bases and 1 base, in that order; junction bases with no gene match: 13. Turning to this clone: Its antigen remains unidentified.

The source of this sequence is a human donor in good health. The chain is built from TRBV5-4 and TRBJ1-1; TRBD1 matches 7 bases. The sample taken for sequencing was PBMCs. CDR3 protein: CASSAPGGGGGNTEAFF. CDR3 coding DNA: TGTGCCAGCAGCGCCCCCGGAGGAGGGGGCGGGAACACTGAAGCTTTCTTT.